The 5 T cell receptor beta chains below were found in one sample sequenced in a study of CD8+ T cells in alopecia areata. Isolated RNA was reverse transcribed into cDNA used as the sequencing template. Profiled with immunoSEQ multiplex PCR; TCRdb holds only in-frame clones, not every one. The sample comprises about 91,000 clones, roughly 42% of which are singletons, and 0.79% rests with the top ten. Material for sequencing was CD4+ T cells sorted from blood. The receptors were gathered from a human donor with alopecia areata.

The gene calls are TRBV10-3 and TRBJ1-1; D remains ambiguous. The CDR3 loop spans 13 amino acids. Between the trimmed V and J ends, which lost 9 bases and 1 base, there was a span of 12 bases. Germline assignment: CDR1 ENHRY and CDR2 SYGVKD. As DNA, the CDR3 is TGTGCCATTAGGGAGGCTACGAACACTGAAGCTTTCTTT. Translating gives CAIREATNTEAFF.

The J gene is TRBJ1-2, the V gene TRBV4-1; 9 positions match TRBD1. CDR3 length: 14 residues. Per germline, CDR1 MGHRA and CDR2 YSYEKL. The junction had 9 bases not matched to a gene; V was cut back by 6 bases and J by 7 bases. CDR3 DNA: TGCGCCAGCAGGAGGTGGGGACAGGGATCTGGCTACACCTTC. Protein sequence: CASRRWGQGSGYTF.

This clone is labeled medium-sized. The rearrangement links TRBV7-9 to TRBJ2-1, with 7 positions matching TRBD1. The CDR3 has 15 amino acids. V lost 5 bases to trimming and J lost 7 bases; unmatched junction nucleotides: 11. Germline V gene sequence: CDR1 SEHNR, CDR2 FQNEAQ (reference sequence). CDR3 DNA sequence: TGTGCCAGCAGCCCGATAGGGACAGTGAGGAATGAGCAGTTCTTC. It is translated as CASSPIGTVRNEQFF.

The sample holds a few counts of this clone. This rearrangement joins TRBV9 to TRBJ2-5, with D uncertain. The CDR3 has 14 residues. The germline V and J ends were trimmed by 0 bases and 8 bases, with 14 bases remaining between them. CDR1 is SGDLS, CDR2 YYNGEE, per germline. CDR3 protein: CASSVVPGRSTQYF. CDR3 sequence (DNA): TGTGCCAGCAGCGTAGTCCCCGGACGAAGTACCCAGTACTTC.

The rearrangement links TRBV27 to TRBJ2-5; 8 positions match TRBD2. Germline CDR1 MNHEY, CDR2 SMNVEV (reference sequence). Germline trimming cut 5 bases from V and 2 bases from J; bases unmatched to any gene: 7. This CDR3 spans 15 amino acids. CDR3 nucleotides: TGTGCCAGCAGTCGTTCGGGGGGGCTACAAGAGACCCAGTACTTC. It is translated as CASSRSGGLQETQYF.